The 26 T cell receptor beta chains presented below share a single source sample, sequenced in a study of monozygotic twins with inflammatory bowel disease (dated by TCRdb to between 2018 and 2020). The method behind the library was 5' RACE. The instrument was an Illumina HiSeq 2500. TCRdb reprocessed the reads; each CDR3 protein sequence makes one entry, and DNA is unavailable. The sample's own table lists some 450,000 distinct CDR3 sequences. The ten largest account for roughly 2.3% of the sample. Sequencing was carried out using blood. All receptors come from a human donor with ulcerative colitis or Crohn's disease, or a healthy co-twin of an affected twin (not recorded which).

This chain connects TRBV5-1 to TRBJ2-1; TCRdb picks TRBD2, but there is no DNA to check that call. Germline V gene sequence: CDR1 SGHRS, CDR2 YFSETQ. The CDR3 runs to 15 residues. The CDR3 is CASSLGPGGDNEQFF.

The chain joins TRBV5-1 to TRBJ2-2; no DNA is available, so the TRBD2 call from TCRdb remains unchecked. CDR3 length: 16 amino acids. Germline CDR1 and CDR2: SGHRS and YFSETQ. Here the CDR3 reads CASSPSLAGDTGELFF.

This rearrangement joins TRBV29-1 to TRBJ1-1; TCRdb selects TRBD1, and the lack of DNA leaves this call unchecked. Germline loops: CDR1 SQVTM, CDR2 ANQGSEA. This CDR3 has 17 amino acids. The CDR3 sequence is CSVVAPSPGIGGTEAFF.

This rearrangement joins TRBV5-6 to TRBJ1-2; TCRdb's D call of TRBD1 is untestable without DNA. Germline values: CDR1 SGHDT, CDR2 YYEEEE. The CDR3 is 16 amino acids. The CDR3 sequence is CASSFSGTGPGYGYTF.

The rearrangement links TRBV12-3 or TRBV12-4 to TRBJ1-2. This CDR3 is built from 14 residues. This CDR3 is CASSMTPRSYGYTF.

The chain employs TRBV11-2 and TRBJ2-1; the TCRdb call, TRBD1, lacks DNA for checking. Germline V CDR1 and CDR2: SGHAT, FQNNGV. The CDR3 length is 16 residues. The CDR3 sequence is CASSPYQQGGNNEQFF.

This rearrangement joins TRBV11-2 to TRBJ1-1. The CDR3 runs to 15 residues. The germline CDR1 and CDR2 sequences are SGHAT and FQNNGV. This CDR3 is CASSFKSAGNTEAFF.

The V call is TRBV7-2, the J call TRBJ1-1; TCRdb gives TRBD1 as the D gene, but with no DNA this cannot be confirmed. This CDR3 spans 14 amino acids. Germline CDR1 and CDR2: SGHTA and FQGNSA. This CDR3 is CASSRQGFGTEAFF.

V gene TRBV6-1 combines with J gene TRBJ1-5. This CDR3 contains 13 residues. Germline V lookup: CDR1 MNHNS, CDR2 SASEGT. This chain's CDR3 is CASRERSNQPQHF.

The CDR3 region is CASSQNSDRVNTEAFF. V and J are TRBV6-1 and TRBJ1-1; checking the TCRdb D call of TRBD1 is not possible without DNA. The germline CDR1 and CDR2 sequences are MNHNS and SASEGT. The CDR3 length is 16 residues.

CDR3 in amino acids: CASSERQNTGELFF. The V gene is TRBV2, the J gene TRBJ2-2. Germline CDR1 and CDR2: SNHLY and FYNNEI. The CDR3 is made up of 14 amino acids.

This chain links TRBV12-3 or TRBV12-4 with TRBJ2-1; TCRdb outputs TRBD2, but without DNA this stays unchecked. The CDR3 covers 16 residues. CDR3 protein: CASVSGAGGPYNEQFF.

The rearrangement joins TRBV27 to TRBJ2-7. There are 13 residues in the CDR3. CDR1 and CDR2 (germline): MNHEY, SMNVEV (reference sequence). The CDR3 sequence is CASSFGVGYEQYF.

The genes are TRBV20-1 and TRBJ1-1; TCRdb's D call of TRBD1 is untestable without DNA. This CDR3 has 12 residues. Germline values: CDR1 DFQATT, CDR2 SNEGSKA (reference sequence). The CDR3 sequence: CSASRTGKEAFF.

This chain links TRBV10-3 with TRBJ1-2. The germline gives CDR1 ENHRY, CDR2 SYGVKD. The length of the CDR3 is 14 residues. CDR3 loop: CAISESVPNYGYTF.

The chain is built from TRBV20-1 and TRBJ1-6; no DNA is available, so the TRBD1 call from TCRdb remains unchecked. The CDR3 loop spans 16 amino acids. Germline V CDR1 and CDR2: DFQATT, SNEGSKA (reference sequence). The CDR3 reads CSARGDRGRDNSPLHF.

The chain couples TRBV19 to TRBJ1-5; TCRdb's D gene call, TRBD1, goes unchecked for lack of DNA. CDR1 and CDR2 (germline): LNHDA, SQIVND (reference sequence). This CDR3 comprises 17 residues. The CDR3 loop reads CASSTGTGSYSNQPQHF.

This chain joins TRBV5-6 and TRBJ2-2; the TRBD1 assignment by TCRdb is unverifiable without DNA. Germline CDR1 is SGHDT and CDR2 is YYEEEE. The CDR3 extends over 13 amino acids. CDR3: CASSLQVPRELFF.

The chain uses TRBV24-1 and TRBJ2-1; there is no DNA to check the TCRdb D call of TRBD2. Germline V lookup: CDR1 KGHDR, CDR2 SFDVKD. The CDR3 totals 14 residues. This CDR3 reads CATSASGTWNEQFF.

The rearrangement uses TRBV20-1 and TRBJ2-5. The CDR3 consists of 11 residues. Germline V gene sequence: CDR1 DFQATT, CDR2 SNEGSKA (reference sequence). The CDR3 sequence is CSARTQETQYF.

The chain joins TRBV20-1 to TRBJ2-1; the D gene TCRdb calls, TRBD2, cannot be checked with no DNA. The CDR3 has 16 amino acids. CDR1 is DFQATT and CDR2 is SNEGSKA in the germline V gene (reference sequence). This chain's CDR3 is CSARVRTSRVPNEQFF.

This chain uses TRBV28 with TRBJ2-1. Germline assignment: CDR1 MDHEN and CDR2 SYDVKM. The CDR3 has 12 amino acids. Here the CDR3 reads CASSWQYNEQFF.

This sequence joins TRBV11-2 and TRBJ1-6. The CDR3 consists of 18 residues. Germline assignment: CDR1 SGHAT and CDR2 FQNNGV. The CDR3 sequence is CASSTPTDDSSYNSPLHF.

The chain couples TRBV27 to TRBJ2-1. The germline CDR1 and CDR2 sequences are MNHEY and SMNVEV (reference sequence). The length of the CDR3 is 11 residues. The CDR3 sequence: CASHYFDQQFF.

This chain connects TRBV5-1 to TRBJ1-5. The CDR3 consists of 13 residues. The germline gives CDR1 SGHRS, CDR2 YFSETQ. The chain's CDR3 is CASSFGEKQPQHF.

This chain links TRBV20-1 with TRBJ1-2. The CDR3 is 14 amino acids. The germline gives CDR1 DFQATT, CDR2 SNEGSKA (reference sequence). CDR3 sequence: CSAEGSEVTGGYTF.